This T cell receptor beta chain was documented in a study of neoadjuvant anti-PD-1 for oral cavity cancer. Study-level results: Non-responders to neoadjuvant nivolumab had significantly more clonal PBMC T cells than responders.

The CDR3 extends over 14 amino acids. Germline CDR1 MDHEN, CDR2 SYDVKM. V gave up 7 bases and J gave up 4 bases; unmatched junction bases: 7. Remarks on this clone: No antigen is known for it.

The protocol was immunoSEQ multiplex PCR, while the TCRdb copy is restricted to in-frame clones and leaves out a portion. The sample lists 30,000 to 40,000 clones, 87% occurring once. The TCR was taken from a person between 35 and 79 years old with oral cavity squamous cell carcinoma. The sequencing here drew on PBMCs, taken before nivolumab (anti-PD-1) treatment. This sequence joins TRBV28 and TRBJ2-7; 10 bases are shared with TRBD1. CDR3 sequence: CASNPTGGVYEQYF. Written as DNA, the CDR3 is TGTGCCAGCAACCCGACAGGGGGCGTATACGAGCAGTACTTC.